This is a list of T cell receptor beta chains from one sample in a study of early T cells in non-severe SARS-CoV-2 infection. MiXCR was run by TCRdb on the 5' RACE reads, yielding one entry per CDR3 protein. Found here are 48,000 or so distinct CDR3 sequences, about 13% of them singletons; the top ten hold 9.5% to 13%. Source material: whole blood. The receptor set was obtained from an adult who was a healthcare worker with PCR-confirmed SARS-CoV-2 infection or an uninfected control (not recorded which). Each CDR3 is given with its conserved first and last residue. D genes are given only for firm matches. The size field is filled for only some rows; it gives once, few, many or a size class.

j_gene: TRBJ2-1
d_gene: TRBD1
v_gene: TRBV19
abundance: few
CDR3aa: CASSTGTVAYNEQFF
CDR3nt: TGTGCCAGTAGTACTGGGACAGTGGCCTACAATGAGCAGTTCTTC

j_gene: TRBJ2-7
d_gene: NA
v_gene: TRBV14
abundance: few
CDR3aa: CASSPTRKVYEQYF
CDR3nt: TGTGCCAGCAGCCCAACGAGGAAGGTCTACGAGCAGTACTTC

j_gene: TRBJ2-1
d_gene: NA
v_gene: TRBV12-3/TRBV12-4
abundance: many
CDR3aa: CASSSLNPVPLQFF
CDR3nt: TGTGCCAGCAGTTCGCTCAACCCGGTCCCTCTGCAGTTCTTC

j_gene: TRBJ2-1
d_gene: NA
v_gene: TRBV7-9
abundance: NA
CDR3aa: CASSLYGLYNEQFF
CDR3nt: TGTGCCAGCAGCTTATACGGCCTCTACAATGAGCAGTTCTTC

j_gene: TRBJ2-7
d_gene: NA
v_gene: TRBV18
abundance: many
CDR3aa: CASSPSGGRDEQYF
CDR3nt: TGTGCCAGCTCACCATCGGGCGGCCGCGACGAGCAGTACTTC

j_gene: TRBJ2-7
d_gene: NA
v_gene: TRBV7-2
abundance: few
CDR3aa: CASSLALTTSYEQYF
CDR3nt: TGTGCCAGCAGCTTAGCGCTGACCACTTCCTACGAGCAGTACTTC

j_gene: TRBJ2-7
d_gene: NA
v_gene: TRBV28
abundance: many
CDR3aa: CASSPRDGAYEQYF
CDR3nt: TGTGCCAGCAGTCCTCGGGACGGTGCCTACGAGCAGTACTTC

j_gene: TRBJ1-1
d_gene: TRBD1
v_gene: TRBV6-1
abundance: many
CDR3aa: CASTRGQGGTEAFF
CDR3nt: TGTGCCAGCACCAGGGGACAGGGAGGAACTGAAGCTTTCTTT

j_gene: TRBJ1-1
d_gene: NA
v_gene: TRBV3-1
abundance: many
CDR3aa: CASSPRSDRNTEAFF
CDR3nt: TGTGCCAGCAGCCCCCGATCGGACAGGAACACTGAAGCTTTCTTT

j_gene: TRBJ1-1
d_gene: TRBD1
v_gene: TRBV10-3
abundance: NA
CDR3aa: CAIKPDRGLNTEAFF
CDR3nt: TGTGCCATCAAACCTGACAGGGGCCTGAACACTGAAGCTTTCTTT

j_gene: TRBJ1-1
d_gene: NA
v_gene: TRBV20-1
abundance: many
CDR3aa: CSALSDWNTEAFF
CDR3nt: TGCAGTGCCCTGTCTGATTGGAACACTGAAGCTTTCTTT

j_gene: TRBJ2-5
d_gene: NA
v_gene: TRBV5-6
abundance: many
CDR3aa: CATSSRETQYF
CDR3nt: TGTGCCACCAGTTCGAGAGAGACCCAGTACTTC

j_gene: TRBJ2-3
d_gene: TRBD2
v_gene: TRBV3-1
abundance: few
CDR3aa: CASSIAGGNTDTQYF
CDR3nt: TGTGCCAGCAGTATAGCGGGGGGGAACACAGATACGCAGTATTTT

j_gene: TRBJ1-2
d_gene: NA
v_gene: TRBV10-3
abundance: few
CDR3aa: CAISEMGTIRNGYTF
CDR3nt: TGTGCCATCAGTGAGATGGGGACGATCAGAAATGGCTACACCTTC

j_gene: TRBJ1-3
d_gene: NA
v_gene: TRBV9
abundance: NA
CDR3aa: CASSPHVGRVGGNTIYF
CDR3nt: TGTGCCAGCAGCCCCCACGTCGGCAGGGTCGGTGGAAACACCATATATTTT

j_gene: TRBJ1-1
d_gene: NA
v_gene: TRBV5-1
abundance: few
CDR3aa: CASSSGAGATTEAFF
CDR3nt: TGCGCCAGCAGCTCCGGCGCGGGAGCTACCACTGAAGCTTTCTTT

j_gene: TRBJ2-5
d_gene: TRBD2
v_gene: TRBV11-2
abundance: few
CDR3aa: CASSQIERGRVGETQYF
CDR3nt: TGTGCCAGCAGCCAGATCGAGCGGGGCAGGGTAGGAGAGACCCAGTACTTC

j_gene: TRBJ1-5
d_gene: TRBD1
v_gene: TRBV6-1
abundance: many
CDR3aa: CASQPGQGGYSNQPQHF
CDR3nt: TGTGCCAGCCAGCCGGGACAGGGAGGATATAGCAATCAGCCCCAGCATTTT

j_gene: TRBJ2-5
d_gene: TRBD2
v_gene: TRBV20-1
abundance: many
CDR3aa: CSAGVPSGQQETQYF
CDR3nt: TGCAGTGCAGGGGTTCCTAGCGGACAACAAGAGACCCAGTACTTC

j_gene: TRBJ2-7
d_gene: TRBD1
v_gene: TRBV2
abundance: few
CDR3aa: CASSDQGVPSYEQYF
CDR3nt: TGTGCCAGCAGTGATCAGGGGGTTCCCTCCTACGAGCAGTACTTC

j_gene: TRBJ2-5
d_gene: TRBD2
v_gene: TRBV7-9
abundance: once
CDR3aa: CASSLSAGVETQYF
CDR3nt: TGTGCCAGCAGCTTATCCGCGGGAGTGGAGACCCAGTACTTC

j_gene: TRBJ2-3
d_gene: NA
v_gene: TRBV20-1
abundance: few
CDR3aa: CSAFLPRAPSTDTQYF
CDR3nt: TGCAGTGCCTTCTTACCCCGGGCCCCAAGCACAGATACGCAGTATTTT

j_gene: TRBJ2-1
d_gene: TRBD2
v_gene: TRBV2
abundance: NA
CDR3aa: CASSPRLADTTRNYNEQFF
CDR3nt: TGTGCCAGCAGTCCCCGACTAGCGGATACCACCCGGAATTACAATGAGCAGTTCTTC

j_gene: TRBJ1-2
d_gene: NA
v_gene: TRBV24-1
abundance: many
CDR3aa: CATSGGYGYTF
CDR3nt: TGTGCCACCAGTGGAGGGTACGGCTACACCTTC

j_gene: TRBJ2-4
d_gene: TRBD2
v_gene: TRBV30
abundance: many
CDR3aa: CACKRGGGNIQYF
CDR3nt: TGTGCCTGTAAGAGGGGCGGGGGAAACATTCAGTACTTC

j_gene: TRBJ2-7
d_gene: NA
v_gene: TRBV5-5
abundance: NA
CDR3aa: CASSNRERSYEQYF
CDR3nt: TGTGCCAGCAGCAACAGGGAACGGTCCTACGAGCAGTACTTC

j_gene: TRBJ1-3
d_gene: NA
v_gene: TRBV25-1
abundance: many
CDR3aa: CASSPANTIYF
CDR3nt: TGTGCCAGCAGTCCGGCGAACACCATATATTTT

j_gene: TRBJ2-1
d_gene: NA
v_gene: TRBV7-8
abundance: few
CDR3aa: CASSLLGPLDPREQFF
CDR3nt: TGTGCCAGCAGCCTCCTAGGCCCGCTGGATCCCAGGGAGCAGTTCTTC

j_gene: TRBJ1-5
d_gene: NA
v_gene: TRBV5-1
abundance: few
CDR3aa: CASSLHRETNQPQHF
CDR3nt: TGCGCCAGCAGCTTGCACAGGGAGACAAATCAGCCCCAGCATTTT

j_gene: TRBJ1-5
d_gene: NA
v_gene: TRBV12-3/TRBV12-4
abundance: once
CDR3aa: CASSFGRLNQPQHF
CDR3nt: TGTGCCAGCAGTTTTGGACGGCTAAATCAGCCCCAGCATTTT

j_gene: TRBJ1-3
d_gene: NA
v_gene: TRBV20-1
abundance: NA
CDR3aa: CSLGQGAGPGNTIYF
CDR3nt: TGCAGCTTGGGGCAGGGAGCAGGCCCCGGAAACACCATATATTTT

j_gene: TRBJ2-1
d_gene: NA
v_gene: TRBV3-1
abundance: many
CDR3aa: CASSQAYNEQFF
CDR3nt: TGTGCCAGCAGCCAAGCCTACAATGAGCAGTTCTTC

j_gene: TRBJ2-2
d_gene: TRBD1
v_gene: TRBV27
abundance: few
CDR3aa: CASSFFQQGAGELFF
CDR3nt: TGTGCCAGCAGTTTTTTCCAACAGGGGGCCGGGGAGCTGTTTTTT

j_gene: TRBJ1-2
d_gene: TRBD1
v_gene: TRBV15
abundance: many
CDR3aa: CATSRARTGRGAYGYTF
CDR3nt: TGTGCCACCAGCAGAGCTCGGACAGGGAGAGGGGCTTATGGCTACACCTTC

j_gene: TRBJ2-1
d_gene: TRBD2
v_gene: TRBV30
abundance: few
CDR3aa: CAWSERPAGVQFF
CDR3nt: TGTGCCTGGAGTGAACGGCCAGCGGGAGTGCAGTTCTTC

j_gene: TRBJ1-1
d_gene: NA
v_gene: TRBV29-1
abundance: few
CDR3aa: CSVEGLRVPTEVFF
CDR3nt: TGCAGCGTTGAAGGCCTCAGGGTCCCCACTGAAGTTTTCTTT

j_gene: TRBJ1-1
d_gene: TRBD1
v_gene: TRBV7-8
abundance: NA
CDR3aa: CASSPTRGNAEAFF
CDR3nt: TGTGCCAGCAGCCCTACCAGGGGGAACGCTGAAGCTTTCTTT

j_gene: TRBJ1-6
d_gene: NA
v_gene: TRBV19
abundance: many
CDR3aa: CASSMRVLDNSPLHF
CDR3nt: TGTGCCAGTAGTATGAGGGTTTTGGATAATTCACCCCTCCACTTT

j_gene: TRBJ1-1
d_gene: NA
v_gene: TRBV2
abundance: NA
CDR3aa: CASSGQVIGAFF
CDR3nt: TGTGCCAGCAGTGGGCAGGTGATTGGAGCTTTCTTT

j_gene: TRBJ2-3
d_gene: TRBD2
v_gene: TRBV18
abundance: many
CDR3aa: CASSSGGLDTQYF
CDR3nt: TGTGCCAGCTCTAGCGGGGGGCTCGATACGCAGTATTTT

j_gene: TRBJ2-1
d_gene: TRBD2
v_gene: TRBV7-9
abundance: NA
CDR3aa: CASSWELAGGNEQFF
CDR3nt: TGTGCCAGCAGCTGGGAACTAGCGGGGGGGAATGAGCAGTTCTTC

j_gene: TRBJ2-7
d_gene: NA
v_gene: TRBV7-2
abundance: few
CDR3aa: CASSEHREGIEQYF
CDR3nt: TGTGCCAGCAGCGAACACAGGGAGGGGATCGAGCAGTACTTC

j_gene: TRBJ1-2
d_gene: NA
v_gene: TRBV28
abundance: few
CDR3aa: CASSSRGGYTF
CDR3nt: TGTGCCAGCAGTTCGAGGGGAGGCTACACCTTC

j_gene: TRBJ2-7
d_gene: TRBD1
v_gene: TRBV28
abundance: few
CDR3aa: CASSANPGQAYEQYF
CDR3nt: TGTGCCAGCAGTGCGAACCCGGGACAGGCCTACGAGCAGTACTTC

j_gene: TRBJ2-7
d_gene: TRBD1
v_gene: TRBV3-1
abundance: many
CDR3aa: CASSQWTGAFYEQYF
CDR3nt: TGTGCCAGCAGCCAGTGGACAGGGGCCTTCTACGAGCAGTACTTC

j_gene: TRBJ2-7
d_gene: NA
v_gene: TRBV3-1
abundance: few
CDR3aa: CASSQDPGRSYEQYF
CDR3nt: TGTGCCAGCAGCCAAGATCCGGGGAGATCCTACGAGCAGTACTTC

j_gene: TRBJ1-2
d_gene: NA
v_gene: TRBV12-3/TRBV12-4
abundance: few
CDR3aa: CASSANSRSYGYTF
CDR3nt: TGTGCCAGCAGTGCAAACTCGAGAAGCTATGGCTACACCTTC

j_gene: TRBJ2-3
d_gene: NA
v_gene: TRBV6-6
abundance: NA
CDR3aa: CASSYLGVSTDTQYF
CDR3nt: TGTGCCAGCAGTTATTTGGGGGTTAGCACAGATACGCAGTATTTT

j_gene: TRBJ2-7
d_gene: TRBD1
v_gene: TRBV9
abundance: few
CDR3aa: CASRRQGVSYEQYF
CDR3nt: TGTGCCAGCAGAAGACAGGGGGTAAGCTACGAGCAGTACTTC

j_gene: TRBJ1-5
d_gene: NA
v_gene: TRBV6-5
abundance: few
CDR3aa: CASGREINQPQHF
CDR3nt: TGTGCCAGCGGCAGGGAGATAAATCAGCCCCAGCATTTT

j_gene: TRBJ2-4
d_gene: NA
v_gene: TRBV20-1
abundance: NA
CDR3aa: CSTSFRLENIQYF
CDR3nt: TGCAGTACTAGTTTCAGGCTCGAAAACATTCAGTACTTC

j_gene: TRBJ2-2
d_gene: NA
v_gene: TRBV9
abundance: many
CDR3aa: CASSVETRMPGELFF
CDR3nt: TGTGCCAGCAGCGTAGAAACGCGGATGCCCGGGGAGCTGTTTTTT

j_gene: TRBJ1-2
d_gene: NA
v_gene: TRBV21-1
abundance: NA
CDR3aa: CASSKEGESGPGSGYTF
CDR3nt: TGTGCCAGCAGCAAAGAGGGGGAGAGTGGCCCAGGAAGCGGCTACACCTTC

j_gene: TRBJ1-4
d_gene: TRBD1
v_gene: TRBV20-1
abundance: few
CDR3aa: CSAGTGGEKLFF
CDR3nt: TGCAGTGCCGGGACAGGAGGTGAAAAACTGTTTTTT